This TCR beta chain emerged from a study of Ad26.COV2.S vaccination and SARS-CoV-2 variants. Sequenced by immunoSEQ multiplex PCR; TCRdb stores in-frame clones only, minus some. The sample holds roughly 270,000 clones, around 87% seen once. Treatment indicated: approximately 18 received Ad26.COV2.S at low or high dose, single or two shots; roughly five received placebo; per-sample allocation not given. Samples were taken on day 63 after the first vaccine or placebo injection. The vaccine delivered Wuhan-strain SARS-CoV-2 spike through an Ad26 vector. The V end lost 2 bases, the J end lost 0 bases, and 5 bases lay between the germline ends. Germline V lookup: CDR1 SGHNT, CDR2 YYREEE (reference sequence). The CDR3 contains 13 residues.

This sequence joins TRBV5-4 and TRBJ2-5; D is unclear. Sequenced material: peripheral blood, taken in a trial of Ad26.COV2.S vaccine versus placebo. This clonotype was obtained from a person aged 18 to 59 who received the Ad26.COV2.S COVID-19 vaccine or a placebo. CDR3 nucleotide sequence: TGTGCCAGCAGCTTCGATTACCAAGAGACCCAGTACTTC. It codes for CASSFDYQETQYF.